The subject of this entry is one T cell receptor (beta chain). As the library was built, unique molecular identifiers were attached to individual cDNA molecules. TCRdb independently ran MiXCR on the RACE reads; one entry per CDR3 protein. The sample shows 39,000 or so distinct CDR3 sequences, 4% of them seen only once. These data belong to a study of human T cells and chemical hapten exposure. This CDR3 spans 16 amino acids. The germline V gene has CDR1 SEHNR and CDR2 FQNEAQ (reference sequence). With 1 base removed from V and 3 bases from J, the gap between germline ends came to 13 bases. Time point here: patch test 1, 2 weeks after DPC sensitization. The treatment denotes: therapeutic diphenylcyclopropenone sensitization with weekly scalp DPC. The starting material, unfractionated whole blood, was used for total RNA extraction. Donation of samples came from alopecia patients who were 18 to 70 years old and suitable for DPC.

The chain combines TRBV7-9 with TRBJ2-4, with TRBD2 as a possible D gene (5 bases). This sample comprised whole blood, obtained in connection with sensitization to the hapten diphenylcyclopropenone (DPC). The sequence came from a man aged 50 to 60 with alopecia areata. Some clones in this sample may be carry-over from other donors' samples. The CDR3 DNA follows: TGTGCCAGCAGCTTAGGTTATAGCGAGAACAAAAACATTCAGTACTTC. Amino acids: CASSLGYSENKNIQYF.